A single sample gave rise to the 27 T cell receptor beta chains below, sequenced in a study of blood T cells in healthy people across ages. With a J-beta primer mix and a sample-barcoded 5' primer, a second PCR ran roughly 6 to 11 cycles. TCRdb re-called the 5' RACE reads with MiXCR, one entry per CDR3 protein. The sample includes 700,000 to 1,000,000 distinct CDR3 sequences, around 42% of them seen just once. Specimen: blood. All receptors derive from a man between 60 and 70 years old in good health.

The V and J genes are TRBV28 and TRBJ2-5; tentatively, D is TRBD1 (6 bases). The CDR3 length is 17 residues. The V gene's germline CDR1 is MDHEN and CDR2 SYDVKM. V lost 3 bases, J lost 0 bases, and 17 bases lay in between. The CDR3: CASSFFGQKINQETQYF. CDR3 sequence (DNA): TGTGCCAGCAGTTTTTTCGGACAGAAAATAAACCAAGAGACCCAGTACTTC.

This clonotype has only a few counts. V and J are TRBV6-2 or TRBV6-3 and TRBJ2-1, with TRBD1 as a possible D gene (6 bases). The V gene lost 8 bases and the J gene lost 8 bases, with 13 bases spanning the gap. This CDR3 has 12 residues. The germline V gene encodes CDR1 MNHEY and CDR2 SVGEGT. CDR3 in DNA: TGTGCCAGCCGACGGGACAAGTATGAGCAGTTCTTC. Amino acids: CASRRDKYEQFF.

This clonotype was observed a single time. The rearrangement links TRBV10-3 to TRBJ2-7; D is undetermined. In germline, CDR1 is ENHRY, CDR2 SYGVKD. V lost 5 bases and J 4 bases, leaving 6 bases between the germline ends. CDR3 length: 11 amino acids. The CDR3 bases are TGTGCCATCAGTTCTGGTTACGAGCAGTACTTC. It is translated as CAISSGYEQYF.

The chain combines TRBV20-1 with TRBJ2-3; D ambiguous. The ends were cut back, 1 base at V and 2 bases at J, with 16 bases in the middle. CDR1 is DFQATT and CDR2 is SNEGSKA in the germline V gene (reference sequence). There are 16 residues in the CDR3. The CDR3 coding sequence is TGCAGTGCTAGAGTGGTCAGCCCGATCTCCACAGATACGCAGTATTTT. It is translated as CSARVVSPISTDTQYF.

The V gene is TRBV2, the J gene TRBJ1-5, with unresolved D. There are 15 residues in the CDR3. Trimming took off 8 bases at V and 2 bases at J, with 16 bases between the two ends. Germline assignment: CDR1 SNHLY and CDR2 FYNNEI. The CDR3 DNA is TGTGCCAGCTCTAGAAGGGAGGGAGGCAATCAGCCCCAGCATTTT. Its protein is CASSRREGGNQPQHF.

The chain combines TRBV4-3 with TRBJ2-2; D remains unclear. CDR3 length equals 15 residues. V gave up 0 bases and J gave up 6 bases, with 11 bases separating them. Germline V lookup: CDR1 LGHNA, CDR2 YSLEER. The CDR3 DNA is TGCGCCAGCAGCCAAGAGCGGTTGGTGCCCGGGGAGCTGTTTTTT. Protein product: CASSQERLVPGELFF.

CDR3 loop: CASSLRQGIYEQYF. In DNA form, the CDR3 reads TGCGCCAGCAGCTTGCGGCAGGGGATCTACGAGCAGTACTTC. This sequence joins TRBV5-1 and TRBJ2-7; tentative D call: TRBD1 (6 bases). The CDR3 is made up of 14 amino acids. Germline V gives CDR1 SGHRS, CDR2 YFSETQ. Trimming took off 1 base at V and 3 bases at J, with 11 bases between the two ends.

This chain joins TRBV9 and TRBJ1-6; 7 bases line up with TRBD1. CDR3 size: 15 residues. Germline trimming cut 2 bases from V and 7 bases from J; bases unmatched to any gene: 6. Germline CDR1 is SGDLS and CDR2 is YYNGEE. The CDR3 reads CASSVADRPNSPLHF. The CDR3 bases are TGTGCCAGCAGCGTCGCGGACAGGCCGAATTCACCCCTCCACTTT.

The J gene is TRBJ2-7, the V gene TRBV4-3, with D unresolved. V lost 0 bases and J lost 0, with 6 bases in between. The CDR3 has 14 residues. Germline assignment: CDR1 LGHNA and CDR2 YSLEER. This CDR3 is CASSQEAVSYEQYF. The CDR3 nucleotides read TGCGCCAGCAGCCAAGAGGCGGTCTCCTACGAGCAGTACTTC.

The rearrangement links TRBV29-1 to TRBJ2-1; D unresolved. The CDR3 extends over 11 amino acids. From germline, CDR1 is SQVTM and CDR2 ANQGSEA. Trimming stripped 3 bases from V and 10 bases from J, with 10 bases between. CDR3 loop: CSVDNSYEQFF. CDR3 sequence (DNA): TGCAGCGTTGACAACTCCTACGAGCAGTTCTTC.

The chain joins TRBV29-1 to TRBJ1-2; 9 positions agree with TRBD1. This CDR3 is built from 12 residues. V lost 5 bases to trimming and J lost 9 bases; unmatched junction nucleotides: 7. Germline CDR1 and CDR2: SQVTM and ANQGSEA. The CDR3 spells CSVWTGTGSYTF. The CDR3 DNA reads as TGCAGCGTTTGGACCGGGACAGGGAGCTACACCTTC.

This clonotype was seen only a few times. The rearrangement uses TRBV7-9 and TRBJ2-7; 7 bases align to TRBD2. From germline, CDR1 is SEHNR and CDR2 FQNEAQ (reference sequence). This CDR3 comprises 16 residues. With 5 bases clipped from V and 4 bases from J, the junction kept 14 bases outside the gene matches. The CDR3 region has the DNA TGTGCCAGCAGCCACGGGGGAGGGCGTAGTGATTACGAGCAGTACTTC. Amino acid sequence: CASSHGGGRSDYEQYF.

This rearrangement joins TRBV2 to TRBJ2-4; D remains ambiguous. The CDR3 sequence is 14 residues long. In germline, CDR1 is SNHLY, CDR2 FYNNEI. The ends were cut back, 6 bases at V and 0 bases at J, with 9 bases in the middle. In nucleotides, the CDR3 is TGTGCCAGCAGGAAAAACGAAGCCAAAAACATTCAGTACTTC. This encodes CASRKNEAKNIQYF.

V and J are TRBV7-2 and TRBJ1-4; the D is unclear. The CDR3 consists of 13 residues. V lost 0 bases to trimming and J lost 10 bases, with 9 bases between them. Germline assignment: CDR1 SGHTA and CDR2 FQGNSA. The CDR3 region has the DNA TGTGCCAGCAGCTTAGCGGGGTATGGAAAACTGTTTTTT. Its protein is CASSLAGYGKLFF.

This chain links TRBV7-2 with TRBJ2-2; weak D call: TRBD2 (6 bases). Germline V gives CDR1 SGHTA, CDR2 FQGNSA. The V end lost 8 bases, the J end lost 1 base, and 14 bases lay between the germline ends. This CDR3 spans 15 amino acids. The CDR3 protein is CASRRAGKNTGELFF. The CDR3 DNA sequence: TGTGCCAGCCGAAGGGCGGGGAAGAACACCGGGGAGCTGTTTTTT.

The chain has TRBV10-3 and TRBJ2-1; 12 bases align to TRBD1. The CDR3 consists of 13 residues. With 8 bases clipped from V and 12 bases from J, the junction kept 8 bases outside the gene matches. Looked up from germline, CDR1 is ENHRY and CDR2 is SYGVKD. The CDR3 region is CAIGTGGFSGQFF. The CDR3 region has the DNA TGTGCCATCGGGACAGGGGGCTTCTCTGGGCAGTTCTTC.

This clonotype was seen more than once but under ten times. This chain uses TRBV7-8 with TRBJ2-4; the D gene is possibly TRBD1 (6 bases). The germline gives CDR1 SGHVS, CDR2 FQNEAQ. Deletions cut 6 bases from V and 7 bases from J, with 19 bases between. The CDR3 runs to 15 residues. The CDR3 here is CASSSGAGDSNIQYF. The CDR3 nucleotides are TGTGCCAGCAGTTCAGGGGCAGGGGATAGCAACATTCAGTACTTC.

The chain is built from TRBV7-2 and TRBJ2-3; no clear D gene. Trimming took 5 bases from V and 3 from J, leaving 12 bases between them. The CDR3 loop spans 14 amino acids. Germline values: CDR1 SGHTA, CDR2 FQGNSA. The CDR3 nucleotides are TGTGCCAGCAGCCCAAAACCGCCTACAGATACGCAGTATTTT. Amino acids: CASSPKPPTDTQYF.

The chain links TRBV6-1 to TRBJ2-3, with 8 bases identical to TRBD2. Germline CDR1 MNHNS, CDR2 SASEGT. This CDR3 spans 14 amino acids. After removal of 4 bases from V and 4 bases from J, the junction contained 4 bases not matched to a gene. DNA for the CDR3: TGTGCCAGCAGTGGGACTAGCAACCCAGATACGCAGTATTTT. It codes for CASSGTSNPDTQYF.

The gene calls are TRBV6-6 and TRBJ1-6; 9 nucleotides agree with TRBD1. Germline CDR1 and CDR2: MNHNY and SVGAGI (reference sequence). The CDR3 covers 15 residues. V trimming: 2 bases; J trimming: 9 bases; junction bases outside the gene matches: 5. The CDR3 region is CASSYLNRGPSPLHF. DNA for the CDR3: TGTGCCAGCAGTTACCTTAACAGGGGGCCTTCACCCCTCCACTTT.

There are a few counts of this clonotype. The chain carries TRBV7-9 and TRBJ2-7; D not resolved. The germline V gene has CDR1 SEHNR and CDR2 FQNEAQ (reference sequence). This CDR3 is 12 amino acids long. V lost 3 bases and J lost 6, with 9 bases in between. As DNA, the CDR3 is TGTGCCAGCAGCTTTAAATCACTCGAGCAGTACTTC. This gives the protein CASSFKSLEQYF.

The rearrangement links TRBV9 to TRBJ2-1, with D hard to call. V lost 4 bases, J lost 9 bases, and 11 bases lay in between. The CDR3 is 12 residues long. CDR1 is SGDLS, CDR2 YYNGEE, per germline. The CDR3 protein is CASSPWSGEQFF. The CDR3 DNA reads TGTGCCAGCAGCCCCTGGTCGGGTGAGCAGTTCTTC.

The chain carries TRBV6-5 and TRBJ1-4, with D unclear. The germline V gene has CDR1 MNHEY and CDR2 SVGAGI. The V and J ends lost 3 bases and 16 bases respectively, with 6 bases between them. The CDR3 is 9 residues long. For the CDR3, the DNA is TGTGCCAGCAGTTATAGGCCGTTTTTT. Translated, it gives CASSYRPFF.

In this sample, this clonotype turned up a few times. This chain uses TRBV28 with TRBJ2-3; the D is unclear. The CDR3 covers 13 residues. Per the germline V gene, CDR1 is MDHEN and CDR2 is SYDVKM. With 8 bases removed from V and 0 bases from J, the gap between germline ends came to 9 bases. The CDR3 bases are TGTGCCAGCCACCTCCCTAGCACAGATACGCAGTATTTT. Encoded protein: CASHLPSTDTQYF.

This clonotype was seen ten or more times. The chain has TRBV7-2 and TRBJ1-5; D unresolved. The CDR3 runs to 13 residues. The germline V and J ends were trimmed by 3 bases and 3 bases, with 6 bases remaining between them. The V gene's germline CDR1 is SGHTA and CDR2 FQGNSA. For the CDR3, the DNA is TGTGCCAGCAGCTTTGGTATCAATCAGCCCCAGCATTTT. As protein: CASSFGINQPQHF.

This clonotype was seen repeatedly, ten times or more. The V and J genes are TRBV4-3 and TRBJ2-7; D is perhaps TRBD2 (6 bases). V lost 0 bases and J lost 3, with 12 bases in between. This CDR3 region has 15 residues. The germline V gene has CDR1 LGHNA and CDR2 YSLEER. The CDR3 here is CASSQDLRGNYEQYF. CDR3 in DNA: TGCGCCAGCAGCCAAGATCTCCGGGGGAACTACGAGCAGTACTTC.

With regard to this clonotype: Its ends do not fully match the called genes, so a read error is possible. This chain's CDR3 is CASSLWSGSSTDTQYF. The CDR3 DNA follows: TGTGCCAGCAGCCTCTGGTCGGGGTCAAGCACAGATACACAGTATTTT. The V gene is TRBV14, the J gene TRBJ2-3, with D possibly TRBD2 on 5 matching bases. Per the germline V gene, CDR1 is SGHDN and CDR2 is FVKESK. This CDR3 spans 16 amino acids.